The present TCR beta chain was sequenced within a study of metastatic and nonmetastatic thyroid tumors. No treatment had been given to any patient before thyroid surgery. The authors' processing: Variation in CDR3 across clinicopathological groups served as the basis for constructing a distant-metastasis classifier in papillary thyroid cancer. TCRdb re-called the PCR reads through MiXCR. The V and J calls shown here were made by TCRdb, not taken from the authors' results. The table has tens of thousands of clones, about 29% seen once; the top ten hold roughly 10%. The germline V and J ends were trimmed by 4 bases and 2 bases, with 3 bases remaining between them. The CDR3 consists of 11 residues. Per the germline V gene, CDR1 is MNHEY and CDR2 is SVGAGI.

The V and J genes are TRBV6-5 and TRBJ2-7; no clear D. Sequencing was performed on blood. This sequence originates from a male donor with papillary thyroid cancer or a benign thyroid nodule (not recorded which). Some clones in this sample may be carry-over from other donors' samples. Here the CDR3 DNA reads TGTGCCAGCAGTTCAACCTACGAGCAGTACTTC. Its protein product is CASSSTYEQYF.